This TCR beta chain was found in a study of T cell changes during pregnancy in multiple sclerosis. The assay was immunoSEQ multiplex PCR, and TCRdb's table has in-frame clones only and misses some. The profile shows 45,000 to 50,000 clones, about 94% of them singletons. Germline V CDR1 and CDR2: MNHEY, SMNVEV (reference sequence). Trimming removed 5 bases at V and 2 bases at J, with 10 bases between. The CDR3 sequence is 14 residues long. The chain joins TRBV27 to TRBJ2-1; D possibly corresponds to TRBD2 (5 bases). The sequenced sample was CD8+ T cells from peripheral blood mononuclear cells, obtained in the first trimester of pregnancy. This receptor was identified in a female donor with multiple sclerosis, enrolled in a pregnancy study. The CDR3, as DNA: TGTGCCAGCAGTACGGCGGGCCCCTACAATGAGCAGTTCTTC. It encodes CASSTAGPYNEQFF.